These 26 T cell receptor beta chains share one sample of origin, sequenced in a study of T cell changes during pregnancy in multiple sclerosis. Measured with immunoSEQ multiplex PCR; TCRdb has only the in-frame clones, and not every one. The sample contains approximately 44,000 clones, 85% to 95% of which appear only once. Specimen: CD4+ T cells from peripheral blood mononuclear cells, collected in the third trimester of pregnancy. The receptor set was obtained from a female donor with multiple sclerosis, enrolled in a pregnancy study.

In its sample, this clone was seen a few times. The chain couples TRBV5-4 to TRBJ2-2; D is unresolved. Trimming pared 0 bases from V and 3 bases from J, leaving 9 bases between. Looked up from germline, CDR1 is SGHNT and CDR2 is YYREEE (reference sequence). CDR3 length: 15 residues. In nucleotides, the CDR3 is TGTGCCAGCAGCTTGGCAGGATCCTACACCGGGGAGCTGTTTTTT. Translating gives CASSLAGSYTGELFF.

The chain uses TRBV29-1 and TRBJ2-2, with TRBD1 identical over 8 bases. Unmatched junction bases numbered 2, after V lost 4 bases and J lost 4 bases. The CDR3 totals 13 residues. Per germline, CDR1 SQVTM and CDR2 ANQGSEA. DNA of the CDR3: TGCAGCGTTGCGGACAGGGTCACCGGGGAGCTGTTTTTT. It encodes CSVADRVTGELFF.

This chain joins TRBV28 and TRBJ1-5; 7 nucleotides match TRBD1. The ends lost 8 bases at V and 4 bases at J; junction bases unmatched: 11. CDR3 length equals 15 residues. Germline lookup yields CDR1 MDHEN and CDR2 SYDVKM. The CDR3 DNA reads as TGTGCCAGCTATCCTGGGACAGCTGGTAATCAGCCCCAGCATTTT. This translates into CASYPGTAGNQPQHF. Full variable domain (missing parts from reference TRBV28 and TRBJ1-5): DVKVTQSSRYLVKRTGEKVFLECVQDMDHENMFWYRQDPGLGLRLIYFSYDVKMKEKGDIPEGYSVSREKKERFSLILESASTNQTSMYLCASYPGTAGNQPQHFGDGTRLSIL.

The chain carries TRBV19 and TRBJ1-2; D may be TRBD1 (5 bases). Trimming pared 9 bases from V and 4 bases from J, leaving 15 bases between. Germline lookup yields CDR1 LNHDA and CDR2 SQIVND (reference sequence). This CDR3 is 13 amino acids long. CDR3 loop: CASDMGGFYGYTF. The CDR3 coding sequence is TGTGCCAGCGACATGGGGGGTTTCTATGGCTACACCTTC.

The V call is TRBV4-3, the J call TRBJ2-2, with D perhaps TRBD2 (5 bases). The germline gives CDR1 LGHNA, CDR2 YSLEER. The CDR3 has 14 amino acids. Trimming took off 4 bases at V and 7 bases at J, with 13 bases between the two ends. The CDR3 bases are TGCGCCAGCAGCCCGTCTAGCTCCGGCGGGGAGCTGTTTTTT. Translated: CASSPSSSGGELFF.

The rearrangement joins TRBV7-9 to TRBJ2-7; tentatively, D is TRBD1 (5 bases). Between the trimmed V and J ends, which lost 5 bases and 0 bases, there was a span of 14 bases. Germline CDR1 reads SEHNR; CDR2 reads FQNEAQ (reference sequence). CDR3 length: 15 residues. CDR3 amino acids: CASSRTGDSSYEQYF. CDR3 sequence (DNA): TGTGCCAGCAGCAGAACAGGCGACTCCTCCTACGAGCAGTACTTC.

This clone rates as medium-sized. The chain carries TRBV7-9 and TRBJ2-2; D possibly corresponds to TRBD2 (5 bases). The V and J ends lost 3 bases and 0 bases respectively, with 14 bases between them. Germline CDR1 reads SEHNR; CDR2 reads FQNEAQ (reference sequence). This CDR3 comprises 17 residues. CDR3 sequence reads: CASSFPAGAPNTGELFF. The CDR3 DNA is TGTGCCAGCAGCTTCCCCGCGGGTGCACCGAACACCGGGGAGCTGTTTTTT.

The V and J genes are TRBV9 and TRBJ1-1; 7 bases map to TRBD1. CDR1 SGDLS and CDR2 YYNGEE come from the germline V gene. This CDR3 is 19 amino acids long. With V trimmed by 0 bases and J by 0 bases, 14 bases remained unmatched. CDR3 sequence reads: CASSVAGGGAWGLNTEAFF. CDR3 nucleotides: TGTGCCAGCAGCGTAGCTGGAGGGGGCGCTTGGGGACTGAACACTGAAGCTTTCTTT.

The chain couples TRBV29-1 to TRBJ1-1, with D perhaps matching TRBD1 (5 bases). V lost 5 bases to trimming and J lost 3 bases, with 16 bases between them. The germline V gene encodes CDR1 SQVTM and CDR2 ANQGSEA. CDR3 length: 14 residues. The CDR3 spells CSVRRGAGDTEAFF. Written as DNA, the CDR3 is TGCAGCGTTCGAAGGGGAGCGGGGGACACTGAAGCTTTCTTT.

The J gene is TRBJ2-2, the V gene TRBV11-2; D gene unclear. CDR3 length: 15 amino acids. Germline V lookup: CDR1 SGHAT, CDR2 FQNNGV. Trimming shortened V by 4 bases and J by 2 bases, and 11 bases separated the two germline ends. CDR3 protein: CASSSRRSNTGELFF. Here the CDR3 DNA reads TGTGCCAGCAGCTCCAGACGGAGTAACACCGGGGAGCTGTTTTTT.

This clone was counted once. V gene TRBV12-2 combines with J gene TRBJ2-2; TRBD2, as called in the table, went unchecked against the DNA. TRBV12-2 is flagged as a pseudogene. There are 19 residues in the CDR3. The CDR3 loop reads CASRLARASRPRRTGELFF. CDR3 in DNA: TGTGCAAGTCGCTTAGCGAGGGCTAGCCGTCCCCGTCGGACCGGGGAGCTGTTTTTT.

The V and J genes are TRBV6-6 and TRBJ1-2; TRBD1 agrees at 8 bases. The CDR3 covers 13 residues. From germline, CDR1 is MNHNY and CDR2 SVGAGI (reference sequence). V lost 5 bases to trimming and J lost 4 bases; unmatched junction nucleotides: 3. This chain's CDR3 is CASSVGQAYGYTF. In nucleotides, the CDR3 is TGTGCCAGCAGTGTGGGACAGGCCTATGGCTACACCTTC.

This clone was observed a handful of times. The J gene is TRBJ1-1, the V gene TRBV19, with 11 nucleotides matching TRBD1. V shed 3 bases, J shed 7 bases, and the junction held 7 bases outside the gene matches. Per germline, CDR1 LNHDA and CDR2 SQIVND (reference sequence). The CDR3 extends over 15 amino acids. In DNA form, the CDR3 reads TGTGCCAGTAGTATCACCGGGACAGGGGGTAGTGAAGCTTTCTTT. This codes for CASSITGTGGSEAFF.

CDR3 sequence reads: CASSTIQGASLTEAFF. The CDR3 DNA is TGTGCCAGCTCAACGATACAGGGGGCTTCTCTCACTGAAGCTTTCTTT. The chain carries TRBV18 and TRBJ1-1; TRBD1 aligns across 9 bases. This CDR3 region has 16 residues. Germline CDR1 is KGHSH and CDR2 is LQKENI. V dropped 5 bases and J dropped 4; count of bases not matched to a gene: 11.

The V gene is TRBV19, the J gene TRBJ2-5, with D tentatively TRBD1 (6 bases). The length of the CDR3 is 15 residues. V lost 4 bases to trimming and J lost 5 bases, with 17 bases between them. Germline CDR1 and CDR2: LNHDA and SQIVND (reference sequence). The CDR3 is CASSSRTVSRETQYF. DNA for the CDR3: TGTGCCAGTAGTAGCCGGACAGTCAGCCGGGAGACCCAGTACTTC.

The sample holds one count of this clone. The rearrangement uses TRBV4-3 and TRBJ2-6; 7 nucleotides agree with TRBD2. CDR3 length: 18 amino acids. J lost 0 bases, V lost 0 bases, and 5 bases had no gene match. CDR1 and CDR2 (germline): LGHNA, YSLEER. DNA for the CDR3: TGCGCCAGCAGCCAAGATTGGGGGGGTGTCTCTGGGGCCAACGTCCTGACTTTC. Translating gives CASSQDWGGVSGANVLTF.

The chain combines TRBV19 with TRBJ1-3; D gene unclear. V lost 3 bases, J lost 0 bases, and 6 bases lay in between. Germline-derived CDR1 and CDR2 are LNHDA and SQIVND (reference sequence). The CDR3 is 14 amino acids. CDR3 protein: CASSIAGSGNTIYF. In DNA form, the CDR3 reads TGTGCCAGTAGTATCGCGGGCTCTGGAAACACCATATATTTT.

The rearrangement joins TRBV28 to TRBJ2-3; 11 bases fit TRBD2. The CDR3 is made up of 17 amino acids. Per germline, CDR1 MDHEN and CDR2 SYDVKM. Trimming removed 6 bases from V and 2 bases from J; junction bases left unmatched: 10. In DNA, the CDR3 is TGTGCCAGCAGACCCCCGGGACTAGCGGATCTCACAGATACGCAGTATTTT. It translates to CASRPPGLADLTDTQYF.

The chain uses TRBV7-2 and TRBJ2-7, with 9 bases aligning to TRBD2. Germline V gene lookup returns CDR1 SGHTA and CDR2 FQGNSA. The CDR3 consists of 15 residues. V was pared by 1 base and J by 3 bases, with 4 bases of the junction left unmatched. The chain's CDR3 is CASSLGSGSIYEQYF. The DNA for the CDR3 is TGTGCCAGCAGCTTAGGTAGCGGGAGTATCTACGAGCAGTACTTC.

The chain couples TRBV7-9 to TRBJ2-5; 11 bases match TRBD2. Germline V gene data show CDR1 as SEHNR and CDR2 as FQNEAQ (reference sequence). CDR3 length: 14 amino acids. The V gene end was trimmed by 2 bases and the J gene end by 9 bases; junction bases not matched to a gene: 5. CDR3 nucleotides: TGTGCCAGCAGCTTAACTAGCGGGAGCTTGGCCCAGTACTTC. Its protein product is CASSLTSGSLAQYF.

This clone was picked up one time. The chain couples TRBV5-1 to TRBJ1-1, with a tentative D call TRBD1 (6 bases). Germline CDR1 and CDR2: SGHRS and YFSETQ. The CDR3 covers 15 residues. The germline V and J ends were trimmed by 0 bases and 8 bases, with 17 bases remaining between them. The chain's CDR3 is CASSLGTDTGGEAFF. The CDR3 nucleotides read TGCGCCAGCAGCTTGGGGACAGACACAGGCGGAGAAGCTTTCTTT. Together with reference TRBV5-1 and TRBJ1-1, the CDR3 gives the full variable domain: KAGVTQTPRYLIKTRGQQVTLSCSPISGHRSVSWYQQTPGQGLQFLFEYFSETQRNKGNFPGRFSGRQFSNSRSEMNVSTLELGDSALYLCASSLGTDTGGEAFFGQGTRLTVV.

The chain carries TRBV20-1 and TRBJ2-7; D is perhaps TRBD1 (5 bases). The CDR3 spans 11 residues. CDR1 is DFQATT, CDR2 SNEGSKA, per germline (reference sequence). The V gene lost 2 bases and the J gene lost 3 bases, with 5 bases spanning the gap. The CDR3 is CSARQGYEQYF. As DNA, the CDR3 is TGCAGTGCTAGACAGGGCTACGAGCAGTACTTC.

The rearrangement joins TRBV7-2 to TRBJ2-7, with a possible D match to TRBD2 (6 bases). CDR1 is SGHTA and CDR2 is FQGNSA in the germline V gene. The CDR3 has 14 amino acids. Between the trimmed V and J ends, which lost 6 bases and 2 bases, there was a span of 14 bases. The CDR3 nucleotides read TGTGCCAGCAGTCGGGACTCCCTAACCTACGAGCAGTACTTC. Amino acids: CASSRDSLTYEQYF.

The chain combines TRBV18 with TRBJ2-5; 8 positions agree with TRBD2. Unmatched junction bases numbered 5, after V lost 5 bases and J lost 3 bases. The germline gives CDR1 KGHSH, CDR2 LQKENI. The CDR3 is 14 amino acids. The CDR3 coding sequence is TGTGCCAGCTCAGCCTCGGGGGGGGAAGAGACCCAGTACTTC. Protein: CASSASGGEETQYF.

The V gene is TRBV6-5, the J gene TRBJ1-2, with 8 bases fitting TRBD1. Germline V CDR1 and CDR2: MNHEY, SVGAGI. The CDR3 loop spans 15 amino acids. After removal of 5 bases from V and 4 bases from J, the junction contained 9 bases not matched to a gene. The CDR3, as DNA: TGTGCCAGCAGTCAATCGACAGGGGCCGCCTATGGCTACACCTTC. It encodes CASSQSTGAAYGYTF.

The CDR3 region is CASSLGSGRASTDTQYF. The CDR3 nucleotides read TGTGCCAGCAGCTTGGGTAGCGGGAGGGCTAGCACAGATACGCAGTATTTT. The chain uses TRBV5-4 and TRBJ2-3; 11 nucleotides line up with TRBD2. The trim removed 0 bases at V and 0 bases at J, leaving 3 bases unmatched. CDR1 SGHNT and CDR2 YYREEE come from the germline V gene (reference sequence). This CDR3 spans 17 amino acids.